This TCR beta chain is from a study of T-cell memory formation after mild COVID-19. V lost 5 bases to trimming and J lost 1 base; unmatched junction nucleotides: 3. The CDR3 has 15 amino acids. Per the germline V gene, CDR1 is MNHEY and CDR2 is SVGAGI. TCRdb independently ran MiXCR on the 5' RACE reads; one entry per CDR3 protein. The sample lists about 340,000 distinct CDR3 sequences, approximately 15% seen once, with around a fifth in the top ten. The sequencing input was PBMCs or a T cell subset sorted from them (not recorded which). This clonotype originated in a man aged 18 to 30 who had mild COVID-19 (a few samples of this study predate the infection). Cell type and time point are not known. This chain links TRBV6-5 with TRBJ2-3; 10 nucleotides align to TRBD1. Written as DNA, the CDR3 is TGTGCCAGCAGTGAGACAGGGGGCGGCACAGATACGCAGTATTTT. It yields the protein CASSETGGGTDTQYF.